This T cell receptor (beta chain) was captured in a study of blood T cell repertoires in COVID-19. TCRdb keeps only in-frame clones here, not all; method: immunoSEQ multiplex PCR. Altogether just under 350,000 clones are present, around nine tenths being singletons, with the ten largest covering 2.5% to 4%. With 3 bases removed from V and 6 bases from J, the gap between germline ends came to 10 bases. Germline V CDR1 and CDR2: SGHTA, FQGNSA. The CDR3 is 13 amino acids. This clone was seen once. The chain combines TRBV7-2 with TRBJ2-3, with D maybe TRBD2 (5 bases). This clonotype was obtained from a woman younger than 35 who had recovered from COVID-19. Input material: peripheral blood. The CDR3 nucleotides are TGTGCCAGCAGCTTCACAAGGGAGGATACGCAGTATTTT. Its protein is CASSFTREDTQYF.